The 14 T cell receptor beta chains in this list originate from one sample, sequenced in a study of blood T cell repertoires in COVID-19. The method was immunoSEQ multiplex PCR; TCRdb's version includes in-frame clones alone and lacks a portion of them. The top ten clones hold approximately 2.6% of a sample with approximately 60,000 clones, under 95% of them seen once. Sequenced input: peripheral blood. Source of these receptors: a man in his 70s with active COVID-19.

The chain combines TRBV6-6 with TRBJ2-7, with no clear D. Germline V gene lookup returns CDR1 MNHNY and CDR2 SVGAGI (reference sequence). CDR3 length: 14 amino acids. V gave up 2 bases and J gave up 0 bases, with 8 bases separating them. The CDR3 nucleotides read TGTGCCAGCAGTTACCCGGGTAGCTCCTACGAGCAGTACTTC. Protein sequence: CASSYPGSSYEQYF.

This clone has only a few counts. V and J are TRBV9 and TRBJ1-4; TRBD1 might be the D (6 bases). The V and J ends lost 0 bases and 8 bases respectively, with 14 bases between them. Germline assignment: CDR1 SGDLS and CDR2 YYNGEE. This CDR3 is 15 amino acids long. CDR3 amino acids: CASSVAPGGGEKLFF. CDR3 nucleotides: TGTGCCAGCAGCGTAGCCCCGGGGGGCGGGGAAAAACTGTTTTTT.

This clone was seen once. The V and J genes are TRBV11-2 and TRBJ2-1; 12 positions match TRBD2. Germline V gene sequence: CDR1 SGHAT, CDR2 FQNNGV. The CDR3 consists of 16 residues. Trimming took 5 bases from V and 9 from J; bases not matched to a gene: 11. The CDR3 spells CASSRPSGGAISEQFF. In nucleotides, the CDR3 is TGTGCCAGCAGCCGACCTAGCGGGGGGGCCATCAGTGAGCAGTTCTTC.

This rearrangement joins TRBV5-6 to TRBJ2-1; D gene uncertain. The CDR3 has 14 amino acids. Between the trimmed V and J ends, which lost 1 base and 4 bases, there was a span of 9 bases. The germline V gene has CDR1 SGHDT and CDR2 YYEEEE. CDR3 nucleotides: TGTGCCAGCAGCTTGCGGTCGATATACAATGAGCAGTTCTTC. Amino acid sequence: CASSLRSIYNEQFF.

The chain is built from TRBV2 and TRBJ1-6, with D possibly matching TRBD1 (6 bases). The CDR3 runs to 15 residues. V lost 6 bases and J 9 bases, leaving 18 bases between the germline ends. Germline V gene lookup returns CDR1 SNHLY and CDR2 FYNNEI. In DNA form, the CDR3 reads TGTGCCAGCAGCCCACAGGGCGGGGGGGGTTCACCCCTCCACTTT. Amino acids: CASSPQGGGGSPLHF.

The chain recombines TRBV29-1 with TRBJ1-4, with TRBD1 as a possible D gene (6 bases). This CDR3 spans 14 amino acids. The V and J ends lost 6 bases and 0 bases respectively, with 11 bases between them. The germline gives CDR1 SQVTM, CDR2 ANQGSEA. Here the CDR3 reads CSVQQGATNEKLFF. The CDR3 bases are TGCAGCGTACAACAGGGTGCAACTAATGAAAAACTGTTTTTT.

The CDR3 nucleotides are TGTGCCAGCAGCCTCGCCGGGACAGGGGCCTACAATGAGCAGTTCTTC. Translation gives CASSLAGTGAYNEQFF. The J gene is TRBJ2-1, the V gene TRBV7-2; 10 bases match TRBD1. The V gene end was trimmed by 5 bases and the J gene end by 2 bases; junction bases not matched to a gene: 6. CDR3 length: 16 residues. Looked up from germline, CDR1 is SGHTA and CDR2 is FQGNSA.

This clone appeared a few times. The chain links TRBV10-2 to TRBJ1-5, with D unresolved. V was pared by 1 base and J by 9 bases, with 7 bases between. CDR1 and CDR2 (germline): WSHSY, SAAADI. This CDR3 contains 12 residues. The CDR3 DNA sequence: TGCGCCAGCAGTGAGTTGAACGGGCCCCAGCATTTT. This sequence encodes CASSELNGPQHF.

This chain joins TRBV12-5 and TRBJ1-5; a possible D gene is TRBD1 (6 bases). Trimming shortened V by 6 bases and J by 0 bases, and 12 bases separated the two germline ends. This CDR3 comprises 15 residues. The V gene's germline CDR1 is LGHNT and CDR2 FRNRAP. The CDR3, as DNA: TGTGCTAGTGGCCTGGGACAAAATAGCAATCAGCCCCAGCATTTT. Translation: CASGLGQNSNQPQHF.

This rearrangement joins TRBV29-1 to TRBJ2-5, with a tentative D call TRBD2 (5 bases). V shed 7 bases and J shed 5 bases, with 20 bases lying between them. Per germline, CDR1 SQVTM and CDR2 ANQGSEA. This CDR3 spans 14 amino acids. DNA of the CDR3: TGCAGCGCGGATAGTTTAGGGCCGGGGGAGACCCAGTACTTC. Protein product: CSADSLGPGETQYF.

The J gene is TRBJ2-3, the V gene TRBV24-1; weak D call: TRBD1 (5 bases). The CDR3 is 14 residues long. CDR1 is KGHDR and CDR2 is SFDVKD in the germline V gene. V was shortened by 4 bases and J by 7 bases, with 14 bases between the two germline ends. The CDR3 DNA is TGTGCCACCAGTGAACAGGTTCTCTTAAATACGCAGTATTTT. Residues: CATSEQVLLNTQYF.

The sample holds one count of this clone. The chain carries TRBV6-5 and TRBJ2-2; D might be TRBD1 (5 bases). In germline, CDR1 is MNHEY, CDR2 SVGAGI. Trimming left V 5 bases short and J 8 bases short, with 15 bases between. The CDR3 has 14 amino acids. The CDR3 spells CASSTGPGKGELFF. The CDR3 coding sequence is TGTGCCAGCAGTACAGGTCCAGGGAAGGGGGAGCTGTTTTTT.

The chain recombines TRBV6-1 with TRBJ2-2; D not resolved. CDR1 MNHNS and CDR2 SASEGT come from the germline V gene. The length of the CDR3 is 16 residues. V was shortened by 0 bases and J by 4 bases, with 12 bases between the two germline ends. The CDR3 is CASSEAPDPGTGELFF. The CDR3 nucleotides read TGTGCCAGCAGTGAAGCTCCCGACCCGGGCACCGGGGAGCTGTTTTTT.

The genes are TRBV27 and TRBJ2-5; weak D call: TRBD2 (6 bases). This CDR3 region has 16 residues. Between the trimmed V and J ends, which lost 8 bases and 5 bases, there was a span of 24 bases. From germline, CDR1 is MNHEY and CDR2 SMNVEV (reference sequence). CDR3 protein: CASGGRRGGGWETQYF. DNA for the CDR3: TGTGCCAGCGGTGGACGGCGGGGTGGCGGATGGGAGACCCAGTACTTC.